This passage covers 23 T cell receptor beta chains from one sample sequenced in a study of blood T cell repertoires in COVID-19. Repertoires were generated with immunoSEQ multiplex PCR, while TCRdb's copy carries only in-frame clones and drops some. Of some 200,000 clones listed, 88% are singletons. Material: PBMCs or T cells enriched from blood (not recorded which). The receptors here all came from a woman under 40 who had recovered from COVID-19.

The J gene is TRBJ2-1, the V gene TRBV7-9; 8 positions match TRBD1. Per the germline V gene, CDR1 is SEHNR and CDR2 is FQNEAQ (reference sequence). CDR3 length: 15 residues. V shed 3 bases and J 4 bases; nucleotides not matched to a gene: 5. The CDR3 is CASSFPGTGYNEQFF. The DNA for the CDR3 is TGTGCCAGCAGCTTTCCCGGGACAGGATACAATGAGCAGTTCTTC.

The chain uses TRBV2 and TRBJ1-6, with D possibly matching TRBD1 (6 bases). Germline lookup yields CDR1 SNHLY and CDR2 FYNNEI. This CDR3 comprises 14 residues. V was pared by 4 bases and J by 9 bases, with 13 bases between. The CDR3 protein is CASSVSGVGSPLHF. DNA of the CDR3: TGTGCCAGCAGTGTTTCAGGGGTCGGTTCACCCCTCCACTTT.

In this sample, this clone turned up once. The rearrangement joins TRBV15 to TRBJ1-2; the D is unclear. This CDR3 region has 15 residues. Trimming cost V 0 bases and J 4 bases, with 12 bases left between them. Looked up from germline, CDR1 is LNHNV and CDR2 is YYDKDF (reference sequence). In nucleotides, the CDR3 is TGTGCCACCAGCAGAGAACTCACGAATAGCTATGGCTACACCTTC. It encodes CATSRELTNSYGYTF.

The CDR3 DNA is TGTGCCAGCAGCACCAACAGGGATTCACCCCTCCACTTT. Amino acids: CASSTNRDSPLHF. The rearrangement links TRBV7-2 to TRBJ1-6; a weak D match, TRBD1 (6 bases). V gave up 5 bases and J gave up 8 bases, with 10 bases separating them. The germline V gene has CDR1 SGHTA and CDR2 FQGNSA. This CDR3 is built from 13 residues. The full variable domain, its missing parts supplied by reference TRBV7-2 and TRBJ1-6, is GAGVSQSPSNKVTEKGKDVELRCDPISGHTALYWYRQSLGQGLEFLIYFQGNSAPDKSGLPSDRFSAERTGGSVSTLTIQRTQQEDSAVYLCASSTNRDSPLHFGNGTRLTVT.

This clone is classed as medium-sized (0.01 to 0.1%). V and J are TRBV5-5 and TRBJ1-6; unclear D gene. Looked up from germline, CDR1 is SGHKS and CDR2 is YYEKEE (reference sequence). This CDR3 is built from 13 residues. V dropped 0 bases and J dropped 14 bases, with 12 bases sitting between them. CDR3 amino acids: CASSLGLEGALHF. The CDR3 DNA sequence: TGTGCCAGCAGCTTGGGCCTGGAGGGCGCCCTCCACTTT.

In its sample, this clone was seen once. V usage is TRBV6-5 and J usage is TRBJ1-1, with TRBD1 identical over 7 bases. The V gene end was trimmed by 8 bases and the J gene end by 8 bases; junction bases not matched to a gene: 14. The V gene's germline CDR1 is MNHEY and CDR2 SVGAGI. The CDR3 is 14 residues long. The CDR3 is CASGPSRDSEEAFF. In DNA form, the CDR3 reads TGTGCCAGCGGACCCTCTAGGGACAGTGAAGAAGCTTTCTTT.

Here the CDR3 DNA reads TGTGCCAGCTCACCACGTTTCTCAGATACGCAGTATTTT. It codes for CASSPRFSDTQYF. The chain employs TRBV18 and TRBJ2-3; D is unresolved. The CDR3 is made up of 13 amino acids. Trimming removed 1 base at V and 4 bases at J, with 6 bases between. CDR1 is KGHSH, CDR2 LQKENI, per germline.

This clone was detected once. This chain uses TRBV25-1 with TRBJ2-5; 9 positions agree with TRBD2. This CDR3 has 18 residues. The V and J ends lost 2 bases and 5 bases, in that order; junction bases with no gene match: 15. The germline V gene has CDR1 MGHDK and CDR2 SYGVNS. The CDR3: CASSEPPVAGVGLETQYF. CDR3 sequence (DNA): TGTGCCAGCAGTGAACCCCCGGTAGCGGGGGTAGGTTTGGAGACCCAGTACTTC.

The V gene is TRBV5-1, the J gene TRBJ2-4; D uncertain. Trimming shortened V by 0 bases and J by 5 bases, and 9 bases separated the two germline ends. The CDR3 is 14 amino acids. CDR1 is SGHRS and CDR2 is YFSETQ in the germline V gene. DNA for the CDR3: TGCGCCAGCAGCTTGGCAGGTTCCCAAAACATTCAGTACTTC. Translated, it gives CASSLAGSQNIQYF.

The chain joins TRBV14 to TRBJ2-6; D ambiguous. This CDR3 contains 16 residues. V was pared by 0 bases and J by 4 bases, with 10 bases between. Germline V CDR1 and CDR2: SGHDN, FVKESK. CDR3 protein: CASSQDHSTGANVLTF. Here the CDR3 DNA reads TGTGCCAGCAGCCAAGATCACAGTACCGGGGCCAACGTCCTGACTTTC.

The chain links TRBV27 to TRBJ2-3; 8 bases agree with TRBD2. With 4 bases clipped from V and 2 bases from J, the junction kept 5 bases outside the gene matches. CDR3 length equals 15 residues. The germline CDR1 and CDR2 sequences are MNHEY and SMNVEV (reference sequence). The CDR3 here is CASSSRTSPTDTQYF. The CDR3 DNA follows: TGTGCCAGCAGTTCTCGGACTAGCCCCACAGATACGCAGTATTTT.

This chain links TRBV5-4 with TRBJ1-3, with D unresolved. Trimming took off 9 bases at V and 1 base at J, with 11 bases between the two ends. The germline gives CDR1 SGHNT, CDR2 YYREEE (reference sequence). This CDR3 comprises 13 residues. The CDR3 sequence is CATSYASGNTIYF. The CDR3 DNA reads TGTGCCACCTCGTACGCGTCTGGAAACACCATATATTTT.

The J gene is TRBJ2-4, the V gene TRBV15; 8 positions agree with TRBD2. This CDR3 has 18 residues. The V segment lost 2 bases and the J segment 3 bases; nucleotides outside the gene matches: 12. Germline CDR1 LNHNV, CDR2 YYDKDF (reference sequence). CDR3 sequence (DNA): TGTGCCACCAGCAGACACGGGGGGGCCGATTGGGGCAAAAACATTCAGTACTTC. This encodes CATSRHGGADWGKNIQYF.

This clone was detected a few times. The rearrangement joins TRBV9 to TRBJ1-6, with D perhaps matching TRBD1 (6 bases). This CDR3 is built from 16 residues. Deletions cut 3 bases from V and 2 bases from J, with 12 bases between. Germline V gene lookup returns CDR1 SGDLS and CDR2 YYNGEE. CDR3 DNA sequence: TGTGCCAGCAGCGGCTACAGGGACGCCTATAATTCACCCCTCCACTTT. Residues: CASSGYRDAYNSPLHF. The full variable domain, in which reference TRBV9 and TRBJ1-6 provide the parts outside the CDR3, is DSGVTQTPKHLITATGQRVTLRCSPRSGDLSVYWYQQSLDQGLQFLIQYYNGEERAKGNILERFSAQQFPDLHSELNLSSLELGDSALYFCASSGYRDAYNSPLHFGNGTRLTVT.

The chain links TRBV19 to TRBJ1-3, with a weak D call TRBD1 (6 bases). CDR3 length equals 15 residues. Germline loops: CDR1 LNHDA, CDR2 SQIVND (reference sequence). With 4 bases removed from V and 2 bases from J, the gap between germline ends came to 12 bases. The chain's CDR3 is CASSTTGGTGNTIYF. CDR3 DNA sequence: TGTGCCAGTAGTACGACAGGTGGGACTGGAAACACCATATATTTT.

This chain uses TRBV13 with TRBJ1-2, with D unclear. Germline V gene lookup returns CDR1 PRHDT and CDR2 FYEKMQ (reference sequence). The CDR3 is 13 residues long. V gave up 5 bases and J gave up 0 bases, with 7 bases separating them. CDR3 region: CASSRNPNYGYTF. The CDR3, as DNA: TGTGCCAGCAGCCGTAATCCTAACTATGGCTACACCTTC.

This clone was counted a single time. The CDR3 region has the DNA TGTGCCGTGCAACCCCCCGGGACAGATCTCTACGAGCAGTACTTC. It codes for CAVQPPGTDLYEQYF. V and J are TRBV10-3 and TRBJ2-7; TRBD1 matches 7 bases. Germline V gene lookup returns CDR1 ENHRY and CDR2 SYGVKD. Trimming at V came to 11 bases and at J to 3 bases, leaving 16 bases not matched to a gene. This CDR3 has 15 residues.

This chain uses TRBV7-2 with TRBJ1-1; no definite D call. Germline-derived CDR1 and CDR2 are SGHTA and FQGNSA. This CDR3 has 15 amino acids. The V gene lost 5 bases and the J gene lost 5 bases, with 18 bases spanning the gap. CDR3 residues: CASSLGRIGVTEAFF. DNA of the CDR3: TGTGCCAGCAGCCTCGGAAGAATCGGGGTTACTGAAGCTTTCTTT.

V usage is TRBV2 and J usage is TRBJ2-1; 8 bases are shared with TRBD2. This CDR3 has 15 residues. V shed 0 bases, J shed 7 bases, and the junction held 5 bases outside the gene matches. From germline, CDR1 is SNHLY and CDR2 FYNNEI. CDR3 bases: TGTGCCAGCAGTGAAGCAATAGCGGGGTGGAATGAGCAGTTCTTC. Protein: CASSEAIAGWNEQFF.

The chain employs TRBV29-1 and TRBJ1-3; 8 bases line up with TRBD1. CDR1 SQVTM and CDR2 ANQGSEA come from the germline V gene. CDR3 length: 13 amino acids. V gave up 5 bases and J gave up 1 base; unmatched junction bases: 1. The CDR3 reads CSVWTGSGNTIYF. The DNA of the CDR3 is TGCAGCGTTTGGACAGGGTCTGGAAACACCATATATTTT.

This chain connects TRBV5-1 to TRBJ1-4; TRBD1 aligns across 10 bases. CDR1 is SGHRS and CDR2 is YFSETQ in the germline V gene. The CDR3 covers 15 residues. Trimming removed 4 bases from V and 6 bases from J; junction bases left unmatched: 6. CDR3 sequence reads: CASSLGTGEDEKLFF. The DNA for the CDR3 is TGCGCCAGCAGCCTAGGGACAGGGGAGGATGAAAAACTGTTTTTT. Full variable domain (outside the CDR3, taken from reference TRBV5-1 and TRBJ1-4): KAGVTQTPRYLIKTRGQQVTLSCSPISGHRSVSWYQQTPGQGLQFLFEYFSETQRNKGNFPGRFSGRQFSNSRSEMNVSTLELGDSALYLCASSLGTGEDEKLFFGSGTQLSVL.

This clone occurred once. V gene TRBV19 combines with J gene TRBJ2-1, with D maybe TRBD1 (6 bases). The CDR3 covers 16 residues. V was cut by 5 bases and J by 7 bases, with 21 bases left in between. Germline CDR1 reads LNHDA; CDR2 reads SQIVND (reference sequence). The CDR3 DNA reads as TGTGCCAGTAGTGCGACCCGGGACATGGTGTCTAATGAGCAGTTCTTC. Protein sequence: CASSATRDMVSNEQFF.

The rearrangement links TRBV6-1 to TRBJ2-7; D remains unclear. CDR1 is MNHNS, CDR2 SASEGT, per germline. The CDR3 covers 13 residues. Trimming shortened V by 3 bases and J by 3 bases, and 9 bases separated the two germline ends. The CDR3 sequence: CASSDLASYEQYF. CDR3 nucleotide sequence: TGTGCCAGCAGTGATTTGGCTAGCTACGAGCAGTACTTC.